The clone carrying this T cell receptor (beta chain) appeared a few times. Its antigen is as yet unknown. TCRdb's table, derived via immunoSEQ multiplex PCR, lists solely in-frame clones and lacks some. The repertoire holds about 24,000 clones, with approximately 69% as singletons. The sample originates from a study of vaccination effects on CD4 cells after COVID-19. Study observations and caveats: Clones of infection and vaccine origin contracted markedly late after vaccination. Of the vaccine-induced clones from healthy vaccinees, merely 1 of 255 recognized common cold coronaviruses as well. Convalescent patients in the study were few, and early post-infection timepoints were absent.

The CDR3 length is 17 residues. Germline CDR1 and CDR2: MNHEY and SMNVEV (reference sequence). Trimming shortened V by 4 bases and J by 11 bases, and 29 bases separated the two germline ends. Before sequencing, viral peptide pools were used by the ViraFEST assay to expand antigen-specific CD4+ T cells. Following an approximately 10-day culture, CD4+ T cells were purified. Nucleocapsid antibody tests were negative, and the vaccine recipients had no prior SARS-CoV-2 infection. A half-medium replacement with IL-2 medium was carried out on days 3 and 7. The rearrangement links TRBV27 to TRBJ1-1; TRBD1 might be the D (5 bases). The starting material was CD4+ T cells from PBMCs cultured with SARS-CoV-2 spike peptides, obtained before COVID-19 vaccination. The receptor was derived from a human donor who received a COVID-19 vaccine. CDR3 DNA: TGTGCCAGCAGTTCCCTCTTTGAGGAAGGGGCGTCGGTGTTTGCTTTCTTT. This gives the protein CASSSLFEEGASVFAFF.